This entry is about one T cell receptor (beta chain). No antigen is known for it. This sample was taken from a study of T cell repertoires in ileal Crohn's disease. As for the study in general: Every patient was operated on for stricturing (roughly 61%) or penetrating (about 39%) complications.

Study-level results: Clonality above 26.8% at surgery always came with endoscopic recurrence.

Measured with immunoSEQ multiplex PCR; TCRdb has only the in-frame clones, and not every one. The sample holds several thousand clones; about 70% are singletons and the top ten take roughly 23%. Time point denoted: neoterminal ileum biopsy at postoperative endoscopy, about 6 months after surgery. The sample was ileal tissue. The sequence came from an adult with Crohn's disease.

CDR3 residues: CASTILAGPYEQYF. The CDR3 region has the DNA TGTGCCAGCACCATACTAGCGGGGCCTTACGAGCAGTACTTC. This rearrangement joins TRBV6-1 to TRBJ2-7; TRBD2 matches 10 bases. CDR1 and CDR2 from the germline V gene are MNHNS and SASEGT. The CDR3 extends over 14 amino acids. V shed 7 bases and J 4 bases; nucleotides not matched to a gene: 7.